The 8 T cell receptor beta chains presented below share a single source sample, sequenced in a study of T cell responses to AZD1222 COVID-19 vaccine. Sequencing used immunoSEQ multiplex PCR; TCRdb keeps in-frame clones, though not all of them. In the table there are 60,000 to 85,000 clones, over 75% of which are singletons. The sequences come from peripheral blood, collected 28 days after the second AZD1222 dose. These receptors all stem from an adult who received the AZD1222 COVID-19 vaccine.

The chain has TRBV6-2 or TRBV6-3 and TRBJ1-5; a weak D match, TRBD1 (5 bases). The germline V gene encodes CDR1 MNHEY and CDR2 SVGEGT. V lost 0 bases and J lost 6, with 9 bases in between. The CDR3 spans 14 residues. The CDR3 region has the DNA TGTGCCAGCAGTTACTCGGCGGGGGTTCAGCCCCAGCATTTT. This sequence encodes CASSYSAGVQPQHF.

The chain carries TRBV29-1 and TRBJ1-2, with D unresolved. The germline V gene has CDR1 SQVTM and CDR2 ANQGSEA. The CDR3 sequence is 16 residues long. V was pared by 0 bases and J by 1 base, with 15 bases between. CDR3 residues: CSVEDPTRAGNYGYTF. CDR3 DNA: TGCAGCGTTGAAGATCCTACAAGGGCGGGTAACTATGGCTACACCTTC. The variable domain in full, with the rest retrieved from reference TRBV29-1 and TRBJ1-2, is SAVISQKPSRDICQRGTSLTIQCQVDSQVTMMFWYRQQPGQSLTLIATANQGSEATYESGFVIDKFPISRPNLTFSTLTVSNMSPEDSSIYLCSVEDPTRAGNYGYTFGSGTRLTVV.

The sample holds one count of this clone. J is TRBJ2-5 and V is TRBV7-3; tentatively, D is TRBD1 or TRBD2 (6 bases each). The J call may be incorrect, as the DNA end agrees better with TRBJ2-7. Germline loops: CDR1 SGHTA, CDR2 FQGTGA. The CDR3 sequence is 14 residues long. DNA of the CDR3: TGTGCCAGCAGCCCCGGTACAGGGAGGTACGAGCAGTACTTC. Its protein is CASSPGTGRYEQYF.

The rearrangement links TRBV7-6 to TRBJ1-2, with a tentative D call TRBD1 (5 bases). CDR3 length equals 15 residues. The V end lost 5 bases, the J end lost 8 bases, and 21 bases lay between the germline ends. Germline lookup yields CDR1 SGHVS and CDR2 FNYEAQ. The CDR3 sequence is CASSLYRDGRVGYTF. The CDR3 nucleotides are TGTGCCAGCAGCCTCTACCGGGACGGGAGGGTAGGCTACACCTTC. Together with reference TRBV7-6 and TRBJ1-2, the CDR3 gives the full variable domain: GAGVSQSPRYKVTKRGQDVALRCDPISGHVSLYWYRQALGQGPEFLTYFNYEAQQDKSGLPNDRFSAERPEGSISTLTIQRTEQRDSAMYRCASSLYRDGRVGYTFGSGTRLTVV.

This chain joins TRBV11-3 and TRBJ2-3; D is uncertain. The CDR3 spans 13 residues. V lost 6 bases to trimming and J lost 1 base, with 8 bases between them. Germline V CDR1 and CDR2: SGHNT, YENEEA. DNA for the CDR3: TGTGCCAGCAGTATCTCAGGCACAGATACGCAGTATTTT. Translated, it gives CASSISGTDTQYF.

This clone was seen only a few times. The chain carries TRBV5-1 and TRBJ2-5, with a tentative D call TRBD2 (6 bases). The CDR3 sequence is 15 residues long. The ends were cut back, 4 bases at V and 0 bases at J, with 13 bases in the middle. CDR1 and CDR2 from the germline V gene are SGHRS and YFSETQ. Written as DNA, the CDR3 is TGCGCCAGCAGCCCCCATGGGGGGAACCAAGAGACCCAGTACTTC. This encodes CASSPHGGNQETQYF.

The V and J genes are TRBV7-3 and TRBJ2-1; D gene unclear. Germline V gives CDR1 SGHTA, CDR2 FQGTGA. V was cut by 5 bases and J by 4 bases, with 15 bases left in between. The CDR3 spans 15 residues. In DNA form, the CDR3 reads TGTGCCAGCAGCCCGGTAGGCGGACCTTACAATGAGCAGTTCTTC. Its protein product is CASSPVGGPYNEQFF. The complete variable domain, with remaining parts taken from reference TRBV7-3 and TRBJ2-1, reads GAGVSQTPSNKVTEKGKYVELRCDPISGHTALYWYRQSLGQGPEFLIYFQGTGAADDSGLPNDRFFAVRPEGSVSTLKIQRTERGDSAVYLCASSPVGGPYNEQFFGPGTRLTVL.

The chain couples TRBV30 to TRBJ1-3; no clear D. Germline CDR1 and CDR2: GTSNPN and SVGIG (reference sequence). V was shortened by 4 bases and J by 6 bases, with 13 bases between the two germline ends. The CDR3 loop spans 13 amino acids. The CDR3 region is CAWTLGAANTIYF. The DNA of the CDR3 is TGTGCCTGGACATTGGGTGCTGCAAACACCATATATTTT.